The next 27 T cell receptor beta chains were all read from a single sample in a study of blood T cells in healthy people across ages. With a J-beta primer mix and a sample-barcoded 5' primer, a second PCR ran about 6 to 11 cycles. TCRdb passed the 5' RACE reads through MiXCR, listing each CDR3 protein once. The sample lists 780,000 or so distinct CDR3 sequences; 25% were seen once. This same sample was also part of a study on T cells of mothers and their children.

The sample comprised blood. The receptor set was obtained from a boy aged 10-17 years in good health.

The chain joins TRBV7-9 to TRBJ2-5; 12 nucleotides agree with TRBD2. V lost 1 base and J lost 12; bases outside the gene matches: 3. Germline-derived CDR1 and CDR2 are SEHNR and FQNEAQ (reference sequence). The CDR3 consists of 13 residues. The CDR3 spells CASSLDSSGREYF. CDR3 DNA: TGTGCCAGCAGCTTAGATTCTAGCGGGAGGGAGTACTTC.

This clonotype was detected only a few times. V gene TRBV10-3 combines with J gene TRBJ2-6, with 8 bases fitting TRBD1. The J segment lost 5 bases and the V segment lost 4 bases, leaving 7 bases of the junction unmatched. CDR3 size: 16 residues. CDR1 and CDR2 from the germline V gene are ENHRY and SYGVKD. The CDR3 region is CAISGSTGARANVLTF. The CDR3 DNA sequence: TGTGCCATCAGTGGATCGACAGGGGCGAGGGCCAACGTCCTGACTTTC.

The V and J genes are TRBV6-5 and TRBJ1-2; possible D gene TRBD1, 6 bases. Germline CDR1 is MNHEY and CDR2 is SVGAGI. V was shortened by 6 bases and J by 4 bases, with 15 bases between the two germline ends. The CDR3 covers 14 residues. The CDR3 spells CASRSTGTFYGYTF. DNA for the CDR3: TGTGCCAGCAGATCCACAGGGACCTTCTATGGCTACACCTTC.

This clonotype was found a few times. The chain uses TRBV7-2 and TRBJ1-6, with D possibly TRBD1 on 5 matching bases. The V and J ends lost 1 base and 6 bases respectively, with 10 bases between them. This CDR3 is 15 amino acids long. Looked up from germline, CDR1 is SGHTA and CDR2 is FQGNSA. CDR3 sequence reads: CASSLGGGTNSPLHF. In DNA form, the CDR3 reads TGTGCCAGCAGCTTAGGTGGGGGTACTAATTCACCCCTCCACTTT.

This clonotype came up many times. The chain uses TRBV9 and TRBJ1-2; D is unresolved. Trimming removed 0 bases at V and 9 bases at J, with 9 bases between. The CDR3 sequence is 12 residues long. The V gene's germline CDR1 is SGDLS and CDR2 YYNGEE. The CDR3 reads CASSVDWESYTF. The CDR3 DNA follows: TGTGCCAGCAGCGTAGATTGGGAGAGCTACACCTTC.

This clonotype has only a few counts. CDR3 in amino acids: CASSSQAGSKNIQYF. For the CDR3, the DNA is TGTGCCAGCAGCTCCCAAGCGGGGTCCAAAAACATTCAGTACTTC. This rearrangement joins TRBV7-8 to TRBJ2-4; 7 nucleotides agree with TRBD2. Looked up from germline, CDR1 is SGHVS and CDR2 is FQNEAQ. The CDR3 is 15 residues long. Unmatched junction bases numbered 5, after V lost 4 bases and J lost 2 bases. Using reference TRBV7-8 and TRBJ2-4 for the parts outside the CDR3, the full variable domain is GAGVSQSPRYKVAKRGQDVALRCDPISGHVSLFWYQQALGQGPEFLTYFQNEAQLDKSGLPSDRFFAERPEGSVSTLKIQRTQQEDSAVYLCASSSQAGSKNIQYFGAGTRLSVL.

This clonotype occurred once. The CDR3 here is CSARDGKGGIYGYTF. The CDR3 DNA reads TGCAGTGCTAGAGATGGGAAGGGCGGGATCTATGGCTACACCTTC. V is TRBV20-1 and J is TRBJ1-2; D is ambiguous. Germline V gene lookup returns CDR1 DFQATT and CDR2 SNEGSKA (reference sequence). V lost 0 bases and J 4 bases, leaving 15 bases between the germline ends. There are 15 residues in the CDR3.

This chain connects TRBV28 to TRBJ2-5; D unclear. Trimming left V 6 bases short and J 2 bases short, with 13 bases between. The V gene's germline CDR1 is MDHEN and CDR2 SYDVKM. The CDR3 totals 14 residues. In DNA, the CDR3 is TGTGCCAGCAGCCGAGGTGGGATTCAAGAGACCCAGTACTTC. This encodes CASSRGGIQETQYF.

Only a few counts were recorded for this clonotype. The chain is built from TRBV7-9 and TRBJ2-3; possible D gene TRBD2, 6 bases. The CDR3 consists of 13 residues. Germline assignment: CDR1 SEHNR and CDR2 FQNEAQ (reference sequence). V shed 6 bases and J shed 4 bases, with 11 bases lying between them. The DNA for the CDR3 is TGTGCCAGCAGACCATTAGCGGCAGATACGCAGTATTTT. It translates to CASRPLAADTQYF.

The J gene is TRBJ2-5, the V gene TRBV6-5; D is possibly TRBD1 (6 bases). Gene TRBJ2-7 matches the end of the DNA better, so the J call may be wrong. Germline-derived CDR1 and CDR2 are MNHEY and SVGAGI. The CDR3 has 15 residues. The CDR3 here is CASSYGGRGIYEQYF. CDR3 nucleotides: TGTGCCAGCAGTTACGGAGGCAGGGGAATCTACGAGCAGTACTTC.

V gene TRBV7-8 combines with J gene TRBJ2-5, with D maybe TRBD1 (6 bases). Trimming cost V 5 bases and J 0 bases, with 13 bases left between them. CDR1 SGHVS and CDR2 FQNEAQ come from the germline V gene. The CDR3 covers 15 residues. CDR3 sequence reads: CASSGTGFYQETQYF. Written as DNA, the CDR3 is TGTGCCAGCAGCGGCACAGGGTTCTACCAAGAGACCCAGTACTTC.

This clonotype was observed a handful of times. Without the conserved terminal phenylalanine or tryptophan, this CDR3 likely stems from a read error. The chain is built from TRBV18 and TRBJ2-1; 8 positions agree with TRBD2. V shed 0 bases and J 8 bases; nucleotides not matched to a gene: 15. CDR1 and CDR2 (germline): KGHSH, LQKENI. This CDR3 has 18 residues. The CDR3: CASSPPYAGRGAEYEQFL. CDR3 coding DNA: TGTGCCAGCTCACCACCGTATGCAGGGCGGGGGGCCGAATATGAGCAGTTCCTC.

The chain recombines TRBV9 with TRBJ2-4; no definite D call. Trimming left V 3 bases short and J 13 bases short, with 14 bases between. The CDR3 extends over 12 amino acids. Germline CDR1 is SGDLS and CDR2 is YYNGEE. The DNA for the CDR3 is TGTGCCAGCAGCGATTCAACTGGAACCCAGTACTTC. This sequence encodes CASSDSTGTQYF.

This chain joins TRBV20-1 and TRBJ2-1; weak D call: TRBD2 (7 bases). Germline assignment: CDR1 DFQATT and CDR2 SNEGSKA (reference sequence). The ends were cut back, 0 bases at V and 0 bases at J, with 18 bases in the middle. This CDR3 has 18 amino acids. As DNA, the CDR3 is TGCAGTGCTAGAGATAATCTGGGGGGGCTAAGCTCCTACAATGAGCAGTTCTTC. This encodes CSARDNLGGLSSYNEQFF.

The rearrangement uses TRBV9 and TRBJ2-7; no clear D gene. CDR1 and CDR2 from the germline V gene are SGDLS and YYNGEE. The CDR3 has 14 amino acids. With 0 bases removed from V and 5 bases from J, the gap between germline ends came to 12 bases. The CDR3: CASSVEVGNHEQYF. For the CDR3, the DNA is TGTGCCAGCAGCGTAGAAGTTGGGAACCACGAGCAGTACTTC.

This clonotype was recorded a few times. At one end the junction does not follow the germline gene, possibly because of a read error. V and J are TRBV10-3 and TRBJ2-3; 7 bases are a match to TRBD2. Germline V gene sequence: CDR1 ENHRY, CDR2 SYGVKD. The CDR3 has 16 residues. The DNA of the CDR3 is TGTGCCGTCAGCGCAAAGCCGGGAGGTAGCACAGATACGCAGTATTTT. Translating gives CAVSAKPGGSTDTQYF.

The rearrangement uses TRBV6-2 or TRBV6-3 and TRBJ2-7, with 8 nucleotides matching TRBD2. The V segment lost 7 bases and the J segment 5 bases; nucleotides outside the gene matches: 16. Looked up from germline, CDR1 is MNHEY and CDR2 is SVGEGT. This CDR3 contains 16 residues. CDR3 in amino acids: CASTNPPSGRAHEQYF. CDR3 in DNA: TGTGCCAGCACCAACCCTCCCAGCGGGAGAGCCCACGAGCAGTACTTC.

Remarks on this clonotype: At one boundary the junction diverges from the germline segment, which might be a read error. This chain joins TRBV28 and TRBJ2-1; 8 positions match TRBD2. The CDR3 covers 17 residues. Germline lookup yields CDR1 MDHEN and CDR2 SYDVKM. The CDR3 DNA follows: TGTGCCAGCAGTCCGGGACCAGCGGGAGAACACCCCTACGAGCAGTGCTTC. Protein: CASSPGPAGEHPYEQCF.

This chain uses TRBV10-3 with TRBJ2-3; no firm D call. The V and J ends lost 9 bases and 4 bases respectively, with 11 bases between them. Germline V lookup: CDR1 ENHRY, CDR2 SYGVKD. The CDR3 consists of 12 residues. CDR3 coding DNA: TGTGCCATTCATAGTGGAGCAGATACGCAGTATTTT. Translated: CAIHSGADTQYF.

The chain has TRBV5-1 and TRBJ2-2, with TRBD2 identical over 9 bases. This CDR3 is built from 16 residues. The germline V gene has CDR1 SGHRS and CDR2 YFSETQ. The V and J ends lost 3 bases and 1 base, in that order; junction bases with no gene match: 4. The DNA for the CDR3 is TGCGCCAGCAGCTGGCAAGCGGGAGGGAACACCGGGGAGCTGTTTTTT. Protein product: CASSWQAGGNTGELFF.

V gene TRBV4-3 combines with J gene TRBJ1-2; D unresolved. CDR1 and CDR2 from the germline V gene are LGHNA and YSLEER. The CDR3 consists of 11 residues. The V end lost 0 bases, the J end lost 9 bases, and 5 bases lay between the germline ends. This chain's CDR3 is CASSQDARYTF. CDR3 in DNA: TGCGCCAGCAGCCAAGATGCACGCTACACCTTC.

The chain is built from TRBV19 and TRBJ1-2; D possibly corresponds to TRBD1 (5 bases). The ends were cut back, 9 bases at V and 3 bases at J, with 14 bases in the middle. The germline gives CDR1 LNHDA, CDR2 SQIVND (reference sequence). The CDR3 is 13 amino acids. The CDR3: CASRDVGYYGYTF. DNA of the CDR3: TGTGCCAGCCGGGACGTAGGATACTATGGCTACACCTTC.

J is TRBJ2-7 and V is TRBV19; 8 bases line up with TRBD1. CDR1 is LNHDA and CDR2 is SQIVND in the germline V gene (reference sequence). This CDR3 region has 17 residues. Losses at the gene ends were 5 bases for V and 7 bases for J; bases not matched to a gene: 19. The CDR3 sequence is CASSGPERAGGFWEQYF. The DNA of the CDR3 is TGTGCCAGTAGTGGTCCGGAGCGGGCAGGGGGCTTCTGGGAGCAGTACTTC.

The chain recombines TRBV5-1 with TRBJ1-1; 8 bases match TRBD1. The CDR3 is 19 amino acids. The V gene's germline CDR1 is SGHRS and CDR2 YFSETQ. With 0 bases clipped from V and 3 bases from J, the junction kept 16 bases outside the gene matches. CDR3 sequence: CASSLEFGGQEASDTEAFF. In nucleotides, the CDR3 is TGCGCCAGCAGCTTGGAGTTCGGGGGACAGGAAGCATCTGACACTGAAGCTTTCTTT.

This clonotype occurred many times. J is TRBJ2-2 and V is TRBV7-2, with D perhaps matching TRBD1 (5 bases). The CDR3 covers 15 residues. The germline gives CDR1 SGHTA, CDR2 FQGNSA. Trimming removed 4 bases at V and 4 bases at J, with 13 bases between. The CDR3 spells CASSSRVSTTGELFF. The CDR3 bases are TGTGCCAGCAGCTCCAGGGTGTCGACCACCGGGGAGCTGTTTTTT.

DNA for the CDR3: TGTGCCAGCAGTTACTCGGGACGGAATCCCTACGAGCAGTACTTC. Translation gives CASSYSGRNPYEQYF. V is TRBV6-2 or TRBV6-3 and J is TRBJ2-5; D could derive from TRBD1 or TRBD2 (5 bases each). The J call could be wrong; TRBJ2-7 is a better fit for the DNA end. This CDR3 spans 15 amino acids. CDR1 is MNHEY and CDR2 is SVGEGT in the germline V gene.

This rearrangement joins TRBV6-6 to TRBJ2-1, with D perhaps being TRBD1 or TRBD2 (5 bases each). V lost 2 bases and J lost 5, with 13 bases in between. Germline V gene data show CDR1 as MNHNY and CDR2 as SVGAGI (reference sequence). The CDR3 length is 15 residues. CDR3 protein: CASSYTKGPNNEQFF. The CDR3 bases are TGTGCCAGCAGTTACACGAAGGGACCTAACAATGAGCAGTTCTTC.